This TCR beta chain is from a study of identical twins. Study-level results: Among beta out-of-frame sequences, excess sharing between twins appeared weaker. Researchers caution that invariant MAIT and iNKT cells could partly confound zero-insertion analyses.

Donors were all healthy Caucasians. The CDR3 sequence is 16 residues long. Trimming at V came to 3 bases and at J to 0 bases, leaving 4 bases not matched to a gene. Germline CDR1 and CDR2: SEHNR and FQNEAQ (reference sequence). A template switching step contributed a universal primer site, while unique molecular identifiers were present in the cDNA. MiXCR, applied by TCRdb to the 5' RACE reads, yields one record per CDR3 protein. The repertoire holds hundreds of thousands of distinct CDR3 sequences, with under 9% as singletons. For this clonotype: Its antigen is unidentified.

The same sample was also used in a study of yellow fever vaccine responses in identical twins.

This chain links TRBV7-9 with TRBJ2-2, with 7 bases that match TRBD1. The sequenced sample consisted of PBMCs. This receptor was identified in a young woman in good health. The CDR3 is CASSFLGQSNTGELFF. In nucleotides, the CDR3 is TGTGCCAGCAGCTTCTTGGGACAGTCGAACACCGGGGAGCTGTTTTTT. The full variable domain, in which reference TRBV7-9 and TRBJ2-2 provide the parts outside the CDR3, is DTGVSQNPRHKITKRGQNVTFRCDPISEHNRLYWYRQTLGQGPEFLTYFQNEAQLEKSRLLSDRFSAERPKGSFSTLEIQRTEQGDSAMYLCASSFLGQSNTGELFFGEGSRLTVL.